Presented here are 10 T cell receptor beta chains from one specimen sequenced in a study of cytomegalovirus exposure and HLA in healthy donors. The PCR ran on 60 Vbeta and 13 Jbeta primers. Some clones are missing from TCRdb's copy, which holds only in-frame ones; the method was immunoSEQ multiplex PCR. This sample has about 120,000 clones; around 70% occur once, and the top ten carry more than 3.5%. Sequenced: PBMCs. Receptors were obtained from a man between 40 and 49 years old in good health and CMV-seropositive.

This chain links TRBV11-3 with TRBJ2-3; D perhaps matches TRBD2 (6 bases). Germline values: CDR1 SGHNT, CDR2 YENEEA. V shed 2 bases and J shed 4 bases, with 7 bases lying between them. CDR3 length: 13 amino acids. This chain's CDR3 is CASSLRRADTQYF. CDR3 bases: TGTGCCAGCAGCTTAAGGAGGGCAGATACGCAGTATTTT.

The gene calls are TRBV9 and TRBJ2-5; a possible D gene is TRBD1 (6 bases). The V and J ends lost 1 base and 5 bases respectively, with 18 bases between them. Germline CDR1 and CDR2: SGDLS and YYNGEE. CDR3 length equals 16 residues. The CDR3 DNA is TGTGCCAGCAGCGTAAAGGGGCGAGACAGGTTGGAGACCCAGTACTTC. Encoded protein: CASSVKGRDRLETQYF.

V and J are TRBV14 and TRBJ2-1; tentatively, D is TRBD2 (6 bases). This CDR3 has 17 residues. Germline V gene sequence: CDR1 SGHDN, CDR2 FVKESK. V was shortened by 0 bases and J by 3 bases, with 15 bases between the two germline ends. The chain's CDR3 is CASSQERPGANYNEQFF. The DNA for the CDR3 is TGTGCCAGCAGCCAAGAAAGGCCGGGAGCCAACTACAATGAGCAGTTCTTC.

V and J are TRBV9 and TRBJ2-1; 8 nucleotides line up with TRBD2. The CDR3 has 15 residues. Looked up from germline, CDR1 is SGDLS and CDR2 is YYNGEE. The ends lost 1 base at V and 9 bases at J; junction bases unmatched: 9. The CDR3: CASSVSGSYPGEQFF. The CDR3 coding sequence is TGTGCCAGCAGCGTAAGCGGGAGCTATCCTGGTGAGCAGTTCTTC.

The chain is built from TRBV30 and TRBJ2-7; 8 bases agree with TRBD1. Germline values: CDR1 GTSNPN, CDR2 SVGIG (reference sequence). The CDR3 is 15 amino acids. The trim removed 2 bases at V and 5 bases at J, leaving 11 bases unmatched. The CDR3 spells CAWSRSDRDGDEQYF. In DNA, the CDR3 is TGTGCCTGGAGTCGCTCGGACAGGGATGGGGACGAGCAGTACTTC.

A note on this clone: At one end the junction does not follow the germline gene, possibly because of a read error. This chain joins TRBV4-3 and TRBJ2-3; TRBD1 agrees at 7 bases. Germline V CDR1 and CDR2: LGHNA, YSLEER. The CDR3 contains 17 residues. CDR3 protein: CASSQDLGTAGTDTQYF. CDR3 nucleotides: TGCGCCAGCAGTCAAGATCTCGGGACAGCGGGCACAGATACGCAGTATTTT.

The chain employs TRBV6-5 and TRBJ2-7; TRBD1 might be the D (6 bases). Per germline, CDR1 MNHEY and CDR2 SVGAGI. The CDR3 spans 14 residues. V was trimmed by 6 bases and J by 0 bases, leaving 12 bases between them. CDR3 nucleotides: TGTGCCAGCAGCAGGACAGCCAGCTCCTACGAGCAGTACTTC. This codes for CASSRTASSYEQYF.

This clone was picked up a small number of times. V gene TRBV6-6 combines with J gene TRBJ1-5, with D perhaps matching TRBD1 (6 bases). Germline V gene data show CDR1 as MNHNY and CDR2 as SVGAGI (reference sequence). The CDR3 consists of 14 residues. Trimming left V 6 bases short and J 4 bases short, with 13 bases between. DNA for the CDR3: TGTGCCAGCAGCCAATCTGACAGGAATCAGCCCCAGCATTTT. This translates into CASSQSDRNQPQHF.

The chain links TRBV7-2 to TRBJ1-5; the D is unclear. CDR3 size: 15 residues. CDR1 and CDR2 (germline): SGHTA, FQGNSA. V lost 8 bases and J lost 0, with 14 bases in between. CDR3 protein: CASSAETHSNQPQHF. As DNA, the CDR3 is TGTGCCAGCTCAGCGGAAACCCATAGCAATCAGCCCCAGCATTTT.

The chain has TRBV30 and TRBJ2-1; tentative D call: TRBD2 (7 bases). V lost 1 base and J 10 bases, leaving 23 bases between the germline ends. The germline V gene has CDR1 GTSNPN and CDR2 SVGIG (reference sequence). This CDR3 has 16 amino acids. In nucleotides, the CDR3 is TGTGCCTGGAGTGGAGGGAGTACTAGGGGGGGCCAAGAGCAGTTCTTC. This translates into CAWSGGSTRGGQEQFF. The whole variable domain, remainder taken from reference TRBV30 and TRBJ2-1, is SQTIHQWPATLVQPVGSPLSLECTVEGTSNPNLYWYRQAAGRGLQLLFYSVGIGQISSEVPQNLSASRPQDRQFILSSKKLLLSDSGFYLCAWSGGSTRGGQEQFFGPGTRLTVL.